This TCR beta chain originates from a study of blood T cells in healthy people across ages. Each sample used at least 7 million PBMCs. This clonotype came up once. Its target is not known. The study, taken as a whole, reports: Age showed a roughly linear inverse relationship with TCR beta diversity per million T cells.

Alongside a J-beta primer mix, a sample-barcoded 5' primer served in a second PCR lasting 7 to 11 cycles. Template switching added a 12-random-nucleotide identifier to every cDNA molecule. TCRdb analysed the 5' RACE reads with MiXCR anew, one entry per CDR3 protein. The sample lists some 640,000 distinct CDR3 sequences; 45% to 50% were seen once. This clonotype originated in an older woman in good health. The sample consisted of blood.

The CDR3 protein is CASSSGTVNSPLHF. The CDR3 nucleotides read TGTGCCAGCAGTTCCGGGACAGTAAATTCACCCCTCCACTTT. V and J are TRBV12-3 or TRBV12-4 and TRBJ1-6, with 7 bases fitting TRBD1. This CDR3 is 14 amino acids long. V lost 4 bases and J lost 7; bases outside the gene matches: 4.